Following are 14 T cell receptor beta chains from one sample sequenced in a study of T cells in Graves' hyperthyroidism and ophthalmopathy. The CDR3 regions of TCR beta were amplified from RNA transcripts. Researchers ran a first-round RT-PCR on the TCR CDR3 using the HTBI primer set. MiXCR, applied by TCRdb to the multiplex PCR reads, yields one record per CDR3 protein. The sample shows hundreds of thousands of distinct CDR3 sequences, less than 25% of them seen only once. The source material was blood. These receptors came from a woman in her 30s with Graves' ophthalmopathy.

Ten or more counts support this clonotype. The V gene is TRBV3-1, the J gene TRBJ2-7, with D unclear. Germline V lookup: CDR1 LGHDT, CDR2 YNNKEL (reference sequence). The CDR3 consists of 13 residues. V was clipped by 1 base and J by 3 bases, with 7 bases between them. The CDR3 here is CASSQGGVYEQYF. The DNA for the CDR3 is TGTGCCAGCAGCCAAGGTGGGGTCTACGAGCAGTACTTC.

This clonotype came up a few times. For the CDR3, the DNA is TGTGCCAGCAGTTTGCCTCTAACTGAAGCTTTCTTT. Its translation: CASSLPLTEAFF. This chain uses TRBV12-3 or TRBV12-4 with TRBJ1-1; no clear D. Trimming took 3 bases from V and 5 from J, leaving 7 bases between them. This CDR3 has 12 residues.

This clonotype appeared many times. The gene calls are TRBV10-3 and TRBJ1-2; D perhaps matches TRBD1 (6 bases). The germline CDR1 and CDR2 sequences are ENHRY and SYGVKD. Trimming removed 3 bases from V and 5 bases from J, with 19 bases in between. The CDR3 totals 16 residues. As DNA, the CDR3 is TGTGCCATCAGTGACATCGCAACAGGGAATATATATGGCTACACCTTC. Translating gives CAISDIATGNIYGYTF.

This clonotype came up many times. This chain uses TRBV6-2 or TRBV6-3 with TRBJ2-7; D is undetermined. Trimming took 2 bases from V and 3 from J, leaving 11 bases between them. The CDR3 loop spans 14 amino acids. Germline V gene data show CDR1 as MNHEY and CDR2 as SVGEGT. The CDR3, as DNA: TGTGCCAGCAGTTACGATTACGGCGGCTACGAGCAGTACTTC. As protein: CASSYDYGGYEQYF.

This clonotype was found many times. The chain employs TRBV5-1 and TRBJ2-7; TRBD1 matches at 9 bases. This CDR3 contains 14 residues. Germline CDR1 SGHRS, CDR2 YFSETQ. Germline trimming cut 3 bases from V and 6 bases from J; bases unmatched to any gene: 7. The CDR3 spells CASSSGQGLSEQYF. The CDR3 DNA follows: TGCGCCAGCAGCTCGGGACAGGGTTTGAGCGAGCAGTACTTC.

At least ten counts were recorded for this clonotype. V is TRBV7-8 and J is TRBJ1-2; possibly TRBD1 for D (5 bases). The germline CDR1 and CDR2 sequences are SGHVS and FQNEAQ. The CDR3 has 13 residues. V was pared by 5 bases and J by 8 bases, with 15 bases between. The CDR3 reads CASSPARGEGYTF. The CDR3 DNA follows: TGTGCCAGCAGCCCCGCGCGAGGGGAAGGCTACACCTTC.

In nucleotides, the CDR3 is TGTGCCGGGGGCAAGGAGAGCTACGAGACCCAGTACTTC. This sequence encodes CAGGKESYETQYF. The V and J genes are TRBV6-1 and TRBJ2-7, with D possibly matching TRBD1 (6 bases). The J call is doubtful: the DNA matches TRBJ2-5 better. The germline V gene has CDR1 MNHNS and CDR2 SASEGT. The CDR3 length is 13 residues.

This clonotype appeared many times. This chain links TRBV6-4 with TRBJ2-7; 14 bases match TRBD2. V gave up 5 bases and J gave up 0 bases; unmatched junction bases: 9. This CDR3 is built from 18 residues. Germline V CDR1 and CDR2: MRHNA, SNTAGT. CDR3 loop: CASSTGGLAGDTSYEQYF. The CDR3 DNA follows: TGTGCCAGCAGTACGGGGGGACTAGCGGGGGATACCTCCTACGAGCAGTACTTC.

The sample holds many counts of this clonotype. The genes are TRBV29-1 and TRBJ1-1, with D possibly being TRBD1 (6 bases). Trimming stripped 7 bases from V and 4 bases from J, with 16 bases between. The CDR3 runs 13 residues. Germline V gives CDR1 SQVTM, CDR2 ANQGSEA. The CDR3 bases are TGCAGCGGCAATAAGGGGGTCGGCACTGAAGCTTTCTTT. This encodes CSGNKGVGTEAFF.

This clonotype appeared many times. The chain has TRBV29-1 and TRBJ1-1, with unresolved D. Germline V gene data show CDR1 as SQVTM and CDR2 as ANQGSEA. The CDR3 loop spans 15 amino acids. Trimming pared 0 bases from V and 3 bases from J, leaving 14 bases between. For the CDR3, the DNA is TGCAGCGTTGAAGATCGAGGAGGTATGGACACTGAAGCTTTCTTT. Its translation is CSVEDRGGMDTEAFF.

The sample holds a few counts of this clonotype. The chain combines TRBV6-2 or TRBV6-3 with TRBJ2-7; the D gene could be TRBD1 or TRBD2 (5 bases each). The CDR3 loop spans 16 amino acids. Germline CDR1 is MNHEY and CDR2 is SVGEGT. V dropped 6 bases and J dropped 2 bases, with 20 bases sitting between them. CDR3 DNA: TGTGCCAGCAGGAGGGACCGCTTACCGACCACCTACGAGCAGTACTTC. Translating gives CASRRDRLPTTYEQYF.

This clonotype was seen ten or more times. The V call is TRBV5-1, the J call TRBJ1-1; D unresolved. The CDR3 covers 13 residues. Per germline, CDR1 SGHRS and CDR2 YFSETQ. V lost 2 bases to trimming and J lost 2 bases, with 7 bases between them. The CDR3 DNA follows: TGCGCCAGCAGCTTTGACTTCAACACTGAAGCTTTCTTT. Its translation: CASSFDFNTEAFF.

This clonotype has more than one count but fewer than ten. J is TRBJ1-2 and V is TRBV6-5; D uncertain. The CDR3 sequence is 15 residues long. Germline V lookup: CDR1 MNHEY, CDR2 SVGAGI. Trimming left V 0 bases short and J 0 bases short, with 8 bases between. Here the CDR3 reads CASSYSGVSNYGYTF. The CDR3 DNA reads as TGTGCCAGCAGTTACTCGGGAGTATCTAACTATGGCTACACCTTC.

The chain links TRBV20-1 to TRBJ2-5; possible D gene TRBD1, 5 bases. Germline loops: CDR1 DFQATT, CDR2 SNEGSKA (reference sequence). V was cut by 5 bases and J by 2 bases, with 12 bases left in between. The CDR3 is 13 amino acids. Here the CDR3 DNA reads TGCAGTGCTCTTCGGACAAAGCAAGAGACCCAGTACTTC. It codes for CSALRTKQETQYF.